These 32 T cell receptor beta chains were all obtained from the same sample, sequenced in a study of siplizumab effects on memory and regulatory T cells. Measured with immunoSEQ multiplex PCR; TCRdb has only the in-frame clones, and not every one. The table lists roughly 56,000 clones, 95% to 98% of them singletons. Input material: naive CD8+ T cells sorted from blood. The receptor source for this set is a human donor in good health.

CDR3 nucleotide sequence: TGTGCCAGCAGCTTAGCGCTGCTGCGGGGGGAGACCCAGTACTTC. It specifies CASSLALLRGETQYF. The V and J genes are TRBV7-6 and TRBJ2-5, with 7 bases lining up with TRBD2. This CDR3 is 15 amino acids long. Germline CDR1 and CDR2: SGHVS and FNYEAQ. V gave up 0 bases and J gave up 5 bases; unmatched junction bases: 6.

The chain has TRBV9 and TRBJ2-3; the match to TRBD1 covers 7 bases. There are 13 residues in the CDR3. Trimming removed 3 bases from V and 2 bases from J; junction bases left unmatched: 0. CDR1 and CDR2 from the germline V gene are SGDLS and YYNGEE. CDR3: CASSEGATDTQYF. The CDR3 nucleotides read TGTGCCAGCAGCGAGGGGGCCACAGATACGCAGTATTTT. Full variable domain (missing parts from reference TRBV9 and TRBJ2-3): DSGVTQTPKHLITATGQRVTLRCSPRSGDLSVYWYQQSLDQGLQFLIQYYNGEERAKGNILERFSAQQFPDLHSELNLSSLELGDSALYFCASSEGATDTQYFGPGTRLTVL.

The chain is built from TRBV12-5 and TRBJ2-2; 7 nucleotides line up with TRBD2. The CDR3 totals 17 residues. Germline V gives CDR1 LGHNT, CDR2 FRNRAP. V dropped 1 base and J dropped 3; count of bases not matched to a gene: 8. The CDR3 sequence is CASGLDTAGRDTGELFF. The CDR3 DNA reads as TGTGCTAGTGGTTTGGACACGGCAGGGAGGGACACCGGGGAGCTGTTTTTT.

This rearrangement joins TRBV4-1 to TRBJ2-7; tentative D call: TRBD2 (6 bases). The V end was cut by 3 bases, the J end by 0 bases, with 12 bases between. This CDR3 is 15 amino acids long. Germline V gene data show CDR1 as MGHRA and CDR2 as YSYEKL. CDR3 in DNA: TGCGCCAGCAGCCAGATAGGGGAGGCCTCCTACGAGCAGTACTTC. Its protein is CASSQIGEASYEQYF.

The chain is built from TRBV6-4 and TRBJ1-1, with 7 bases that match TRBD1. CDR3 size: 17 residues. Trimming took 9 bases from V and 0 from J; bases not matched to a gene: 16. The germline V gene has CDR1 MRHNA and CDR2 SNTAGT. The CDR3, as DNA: TGTGCCAGGAAAGCCGACAGGGCCCTATCCATGAACACTGAAGCTTTCTTT. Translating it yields CARKADRALSMNTEAFF.

CDR3 region: CASSVGLSSYEQYF. CDR3 coding DNA: TGTGCCAGCAGCGTAGGGTTAAGCTCCTACGAGCAGTACTTC. V gene TRBV9 combines with J gene TRBJ2-7; unclear D gene. From germline, CDR1 is SGDLS and CDR2 YYNGEE. The CDR3 consists of 14 residues. The germline V and J ends were trimmed by 0 bases and 0 bases, with 7 bases remaining between them.

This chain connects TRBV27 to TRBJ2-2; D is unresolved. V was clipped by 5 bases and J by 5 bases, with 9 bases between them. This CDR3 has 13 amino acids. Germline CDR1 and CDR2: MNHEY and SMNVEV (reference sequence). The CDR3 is CASSASGTGELFF. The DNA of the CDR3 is TGTGCCAGCAGTGCGTCCGGGACCGGGGAGCTGTTTTTT.

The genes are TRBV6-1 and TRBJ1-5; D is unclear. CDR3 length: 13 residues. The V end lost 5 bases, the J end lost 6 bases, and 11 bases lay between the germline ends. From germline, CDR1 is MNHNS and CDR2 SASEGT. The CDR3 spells CASSFRGGQPQHF. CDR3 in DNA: TGTGCCAGCAGTTTTCGTGGCGGTCAGCCCCAGCATTTT.

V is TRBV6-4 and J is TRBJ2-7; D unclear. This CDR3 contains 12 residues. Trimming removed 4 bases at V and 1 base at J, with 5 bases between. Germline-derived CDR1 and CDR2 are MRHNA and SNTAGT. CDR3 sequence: CASSVRSYEQYF. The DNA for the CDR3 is TGTGCCAGCAGTGTAAGGTCCTACGAGCAGTACTTC.

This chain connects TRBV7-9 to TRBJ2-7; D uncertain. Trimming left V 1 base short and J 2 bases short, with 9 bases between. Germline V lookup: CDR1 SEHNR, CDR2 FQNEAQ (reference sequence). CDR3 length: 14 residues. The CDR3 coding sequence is TGTGCCAGCAGCTTAGAACTTCGCCCCTACGAGCAGTACTTC. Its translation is CASSLELRPYEQYF.

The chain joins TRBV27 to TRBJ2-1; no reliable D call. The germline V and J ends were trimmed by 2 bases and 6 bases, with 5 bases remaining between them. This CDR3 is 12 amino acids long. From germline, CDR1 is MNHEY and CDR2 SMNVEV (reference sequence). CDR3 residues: CASSLGPNEQFF. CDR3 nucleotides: TGTGCCAGCAGTTTAGGCCCCAATGAGCAGTTCTTC.

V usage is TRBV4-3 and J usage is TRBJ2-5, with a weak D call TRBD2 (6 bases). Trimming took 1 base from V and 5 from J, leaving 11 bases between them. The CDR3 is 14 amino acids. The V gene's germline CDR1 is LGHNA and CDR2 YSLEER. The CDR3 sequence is CASSQGLVRETQYF. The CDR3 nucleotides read TGCGCCAGCAGCCAAGGACTAGTTCGGGAGACCCAGTACTTC.

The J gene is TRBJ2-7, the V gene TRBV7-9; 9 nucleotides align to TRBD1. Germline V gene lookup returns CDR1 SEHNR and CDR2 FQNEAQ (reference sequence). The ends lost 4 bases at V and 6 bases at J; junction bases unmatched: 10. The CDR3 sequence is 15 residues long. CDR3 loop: CASSSTGTGKAEQYF. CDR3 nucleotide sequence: TGTGCCAGCAGCTCCACCGGGACAGGGAAGGCCGAGCAGTACTTC.

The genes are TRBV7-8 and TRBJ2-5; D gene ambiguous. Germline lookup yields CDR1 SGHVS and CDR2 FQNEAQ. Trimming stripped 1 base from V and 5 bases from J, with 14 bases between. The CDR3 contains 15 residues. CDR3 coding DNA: TGTGCCAGCAGCTTAGAAGTCGCGGTCCGGGAGACCCAGTACTTC. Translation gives CASSLEVAVRETQYF.

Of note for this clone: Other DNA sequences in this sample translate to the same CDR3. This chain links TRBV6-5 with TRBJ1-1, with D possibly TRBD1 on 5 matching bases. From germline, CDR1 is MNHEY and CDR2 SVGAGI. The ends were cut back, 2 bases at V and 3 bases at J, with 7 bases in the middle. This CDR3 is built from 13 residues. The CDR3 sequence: CASSYLGDTEAFF. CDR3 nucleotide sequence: TGTGCCAGCAGTTACCTGGGGGACACTGAAGCTTTCTTT.

As DNA, the CDR3 is TGTGCCAGCAGTTTGACCACAGGGGGCTTGAACACTGAAGCTTTCTTT. Protein sequence: CASSLTTGGLNTEAFF. This sequence joins TRBV28 and TRBJ1-1, with 9 nucleotides matching TRBD1. The CDR3 runs 16 residues. The germline gives CDR1 MDHEN, CDR2 SYDVKM. The ends lost 3 bases at V and 0 bases at J; junction bases unmatched: 5.

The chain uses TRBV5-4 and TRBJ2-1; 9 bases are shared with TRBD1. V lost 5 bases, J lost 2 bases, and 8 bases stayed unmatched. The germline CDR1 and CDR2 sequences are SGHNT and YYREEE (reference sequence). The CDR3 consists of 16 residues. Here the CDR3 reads CASSPETGGPYNEQFF. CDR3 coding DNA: TGTGCCAGCAGTCCGGAGACAGGGGGGCCCTACAATGAGCAGTTCTTC.

The CDR3: CASSQGGGYTEAFF. In DNA form, the CDR3 reads TGCGCCAGCAGCCAAGGGGGGGGGTACACTGAAGCTTTCTTT. The rearrangement links TRBV4-1 to TRBJ1-1; possibly TRBD1 for D (5 bases). CDR3 length: 14 residues. Trimming pared 1 base from V and 3 bases from J, leaving 9 bases between. The germline V gene encodes CDR1 MGHRA and CDR2 YSYEKL.

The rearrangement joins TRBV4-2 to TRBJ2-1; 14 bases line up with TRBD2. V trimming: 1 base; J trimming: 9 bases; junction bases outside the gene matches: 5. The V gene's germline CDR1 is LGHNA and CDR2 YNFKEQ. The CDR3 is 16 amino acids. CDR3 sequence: CASSQVTSGRASEQFF. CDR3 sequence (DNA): TGTGCCAGCAGCCAAGTGACTAGCGGGAGGGCCTCTGAGCAGTTCTTC.

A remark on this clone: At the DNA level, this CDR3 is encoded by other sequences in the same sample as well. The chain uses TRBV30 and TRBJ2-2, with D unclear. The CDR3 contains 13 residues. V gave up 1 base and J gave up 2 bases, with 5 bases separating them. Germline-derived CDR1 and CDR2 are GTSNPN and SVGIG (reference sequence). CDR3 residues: CAWSAGNTGELFF. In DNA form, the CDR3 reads TGTGCCTGGAGTGCAGGAAACACCGGGGAGCTGTTTTTT.

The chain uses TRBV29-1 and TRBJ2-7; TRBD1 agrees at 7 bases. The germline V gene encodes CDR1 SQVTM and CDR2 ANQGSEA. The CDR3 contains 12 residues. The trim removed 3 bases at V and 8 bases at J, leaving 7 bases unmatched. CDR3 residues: CSVETGSNKQYF. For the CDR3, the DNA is TGCAGCGTTGAGACAGGGTCTAATAAGCAGTACTTC.

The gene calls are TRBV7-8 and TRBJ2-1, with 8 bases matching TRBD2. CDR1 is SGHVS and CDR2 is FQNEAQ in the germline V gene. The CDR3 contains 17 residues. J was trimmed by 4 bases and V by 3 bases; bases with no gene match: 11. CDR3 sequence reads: CASSLKDRAGAYNEQFF. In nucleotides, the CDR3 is TGTGCCAGCAGCTTGAAAGACAGAGCGGGAGCTTACAATGAGCAGTTCTTC.

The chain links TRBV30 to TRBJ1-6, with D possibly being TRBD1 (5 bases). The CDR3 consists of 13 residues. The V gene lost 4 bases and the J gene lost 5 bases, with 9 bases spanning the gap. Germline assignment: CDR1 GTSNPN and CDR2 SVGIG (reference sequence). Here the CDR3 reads CAWTPGDNSPLHF. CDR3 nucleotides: TGTGCCTGGACCCCGGGGGATAATTCACCCCTCCACTTT. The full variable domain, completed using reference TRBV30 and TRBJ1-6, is SQTIHQWPATLVQPVGSPLSLECTVEGTSNPNLYWYRQAAGRGLQLLFYSVGIGQISSEVPQNLSASRPQDRQFILSSKKLLLSDSGFYLCAWTPGDNSPLHFGNGTRLTVT.

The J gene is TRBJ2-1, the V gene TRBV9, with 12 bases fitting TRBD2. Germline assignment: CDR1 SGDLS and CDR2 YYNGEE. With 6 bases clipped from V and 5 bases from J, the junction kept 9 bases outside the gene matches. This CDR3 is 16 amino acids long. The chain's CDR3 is CASTRLAGEGDNEQFF. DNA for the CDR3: TGTGCCAGCACCAGACTAGCGGGAGAAGGGGACAATGAGCAGTTCTTC.

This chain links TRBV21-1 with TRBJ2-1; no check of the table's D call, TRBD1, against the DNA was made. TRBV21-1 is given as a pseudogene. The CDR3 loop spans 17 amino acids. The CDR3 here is CASSKDPGQGTYNEQFF. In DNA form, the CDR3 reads TGTGCCAGCAGCAAAGACCCGGGACAGGGAACCTACAATGAGCAGTTCTTC.

The CDR3 DNA is TGTGCCACGCACGGGACGGCCCTCTACGAGCAGTACTTC. Its translation: CATHGTALYEQYF. The chain has TRBV27 and TRBJ2-7; D might be TRBD1 or TRBD2, each matching 5 bases. V was shortened by 10 bases and J by 3 bases, with 16 bases between the two germline ends. This CDR3 comprises 13 residues. Germline CDR1 MNHEY, CDR2 SMNVEV (reference sequence).

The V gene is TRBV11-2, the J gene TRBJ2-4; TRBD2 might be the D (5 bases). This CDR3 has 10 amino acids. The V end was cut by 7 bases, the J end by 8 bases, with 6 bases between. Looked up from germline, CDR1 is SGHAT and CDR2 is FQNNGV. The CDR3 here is CASKRDIQYF. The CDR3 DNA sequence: TGTGCCAGCAAGAGGGACATTCAGTACTTC.

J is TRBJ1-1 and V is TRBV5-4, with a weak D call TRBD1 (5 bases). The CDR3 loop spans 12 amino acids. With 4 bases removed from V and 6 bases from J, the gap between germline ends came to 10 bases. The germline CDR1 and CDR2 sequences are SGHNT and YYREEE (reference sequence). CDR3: CASSADSPEAFF. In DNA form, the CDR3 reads TGTGCCAGCAGCGCCGACAGCCCTGAAGCTTTCTTT.

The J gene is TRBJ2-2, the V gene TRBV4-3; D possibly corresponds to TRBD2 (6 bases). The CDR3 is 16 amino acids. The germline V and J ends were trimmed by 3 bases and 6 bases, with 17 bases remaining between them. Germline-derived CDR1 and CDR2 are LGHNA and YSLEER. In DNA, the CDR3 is TGCGCCAGCAGCCAGGGGACTCCCAGTGTTTCCGGGGAGCTGTTTTTT. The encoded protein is CASSQGTPSVSGELFF.

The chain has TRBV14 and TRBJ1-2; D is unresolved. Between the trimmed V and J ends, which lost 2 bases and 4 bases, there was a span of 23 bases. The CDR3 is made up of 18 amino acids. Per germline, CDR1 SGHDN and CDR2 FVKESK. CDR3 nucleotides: TGTGCCAGCAGCCAAACCCGGGATGCCATGGGTAGTATCTATGGCTACACCTTC. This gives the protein CASSQTRDAMGSIYGYTF.

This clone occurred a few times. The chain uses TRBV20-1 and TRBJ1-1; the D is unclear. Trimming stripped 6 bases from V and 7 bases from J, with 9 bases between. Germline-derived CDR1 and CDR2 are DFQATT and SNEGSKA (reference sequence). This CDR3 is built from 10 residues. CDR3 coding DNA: TGCAGTGCCCGACGTCTTGAAGCTTTCTTT. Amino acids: CSARRLEAFF.

The CDR3 here is CASSQGGPYEQYF. CDR3 bases: TGTGCCAGCAGCCAGGGGGGGCCCTACGAGCAGTACTTC. The J gene is TRBJ2-7, the V gene TRBV6-5, with D perhaps given as TRBD1 or TRBD2 (7 bases each). Germline V gene sequence: CDR1 MNHEY, CDR2 SVGAGI. V was trimmed by 6 bases and J by 2 bases, leaving 11 bases between them. The CDR3 length is 13 residues.